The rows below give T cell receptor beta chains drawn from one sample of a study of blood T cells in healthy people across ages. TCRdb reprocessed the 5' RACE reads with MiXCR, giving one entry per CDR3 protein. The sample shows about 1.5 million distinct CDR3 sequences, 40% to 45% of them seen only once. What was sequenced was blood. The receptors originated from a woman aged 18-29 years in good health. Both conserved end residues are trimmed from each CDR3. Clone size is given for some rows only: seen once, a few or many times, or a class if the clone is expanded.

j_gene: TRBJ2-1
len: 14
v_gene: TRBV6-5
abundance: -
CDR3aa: ASSSSQGSSYNEQF

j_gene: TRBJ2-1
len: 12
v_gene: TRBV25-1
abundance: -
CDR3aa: ASSAGTGMYEQF

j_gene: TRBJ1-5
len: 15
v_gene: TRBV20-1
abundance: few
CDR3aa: SAISRTGAGSNQPQH

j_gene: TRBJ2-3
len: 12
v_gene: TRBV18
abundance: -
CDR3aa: ASSPAGRSDTQY

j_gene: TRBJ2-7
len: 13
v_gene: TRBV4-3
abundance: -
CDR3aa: ASSQGLAKTYEQY

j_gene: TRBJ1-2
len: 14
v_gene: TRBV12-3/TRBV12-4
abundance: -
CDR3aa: ASSPSLGGRVYGYT

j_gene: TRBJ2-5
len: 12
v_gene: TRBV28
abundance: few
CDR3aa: ATFWRGGEETQY

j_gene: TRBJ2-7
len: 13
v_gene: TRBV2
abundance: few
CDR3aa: ASSGGSAIIYEQY

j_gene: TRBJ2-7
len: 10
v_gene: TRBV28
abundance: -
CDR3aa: ASNRQGNEQY

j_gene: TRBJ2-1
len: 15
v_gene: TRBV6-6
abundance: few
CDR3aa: ASTFTREYRSYNEQF

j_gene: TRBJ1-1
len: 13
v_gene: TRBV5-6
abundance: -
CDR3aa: ASSLGRATSTEAF

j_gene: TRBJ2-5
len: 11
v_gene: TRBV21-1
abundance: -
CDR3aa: ASNYGTQETQY

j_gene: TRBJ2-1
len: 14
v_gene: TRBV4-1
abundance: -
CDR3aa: ASSQDIRSTYNEQF

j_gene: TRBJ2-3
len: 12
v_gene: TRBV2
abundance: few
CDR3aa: ASSEPPRGDTQY

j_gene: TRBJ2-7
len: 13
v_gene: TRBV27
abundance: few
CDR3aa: ASSIFFGRGHEQY

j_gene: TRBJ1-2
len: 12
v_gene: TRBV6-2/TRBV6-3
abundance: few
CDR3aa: ASVRQGTNYGYT

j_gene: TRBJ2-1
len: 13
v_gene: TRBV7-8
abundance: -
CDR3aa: ASSLLLGGTYEQF

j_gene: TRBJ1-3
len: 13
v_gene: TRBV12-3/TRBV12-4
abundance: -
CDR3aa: ASRKQGISGNTIY

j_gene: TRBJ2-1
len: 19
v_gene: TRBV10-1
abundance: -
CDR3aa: ASSESILRKTGDKSYNEQF

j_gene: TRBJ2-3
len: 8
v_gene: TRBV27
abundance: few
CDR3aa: ASSSYTQY

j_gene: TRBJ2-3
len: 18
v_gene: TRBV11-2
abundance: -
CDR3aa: ASSSGGSGGYYTSTDTQY

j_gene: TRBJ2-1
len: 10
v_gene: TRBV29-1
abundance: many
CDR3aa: SALRDYNEQF

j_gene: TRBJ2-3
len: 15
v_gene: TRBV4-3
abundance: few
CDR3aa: ASSQAPRGEGTDTQY

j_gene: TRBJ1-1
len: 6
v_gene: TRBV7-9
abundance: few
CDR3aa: ASSLFF

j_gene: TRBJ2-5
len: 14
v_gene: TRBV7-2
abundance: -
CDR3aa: ASSINAGRSYNEQY

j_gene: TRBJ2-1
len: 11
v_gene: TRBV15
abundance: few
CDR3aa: ATRQGAVNEQF

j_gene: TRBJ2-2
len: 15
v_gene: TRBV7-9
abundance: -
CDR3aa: ASSLTSLASNTGELF

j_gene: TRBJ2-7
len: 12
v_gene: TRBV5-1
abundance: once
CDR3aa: ASSPRTDYNEQY

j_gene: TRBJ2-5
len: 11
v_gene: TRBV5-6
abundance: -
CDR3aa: ASRTGHVETQY

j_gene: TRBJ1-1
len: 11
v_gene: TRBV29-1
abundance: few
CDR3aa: SVGGQMGTEAF

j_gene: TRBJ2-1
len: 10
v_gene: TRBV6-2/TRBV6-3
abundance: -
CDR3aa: ASSSRRNEQF

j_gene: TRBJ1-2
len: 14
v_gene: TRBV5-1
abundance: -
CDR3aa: TSSFVEQGHNYGYT

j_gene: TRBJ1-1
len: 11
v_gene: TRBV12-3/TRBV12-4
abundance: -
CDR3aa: ASRDSIRMGAF

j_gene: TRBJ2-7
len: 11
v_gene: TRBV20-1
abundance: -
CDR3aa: SAQMGFYNEQY

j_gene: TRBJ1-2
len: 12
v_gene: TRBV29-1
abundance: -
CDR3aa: SVEMTGINYGYT

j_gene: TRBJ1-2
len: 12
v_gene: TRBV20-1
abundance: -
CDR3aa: SASDRGRGYGYT

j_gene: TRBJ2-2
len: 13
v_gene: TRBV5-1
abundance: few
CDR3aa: ASTTTSGDTGELF

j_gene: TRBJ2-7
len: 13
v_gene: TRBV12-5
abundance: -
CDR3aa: ASGLANRGDYEQY

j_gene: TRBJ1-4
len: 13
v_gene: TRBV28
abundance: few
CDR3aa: ASSSRGGTNEKLF

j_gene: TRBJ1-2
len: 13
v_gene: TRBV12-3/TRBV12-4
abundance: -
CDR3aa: ASSRDRGVPYGYT

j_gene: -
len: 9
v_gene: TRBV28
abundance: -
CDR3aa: ASSFRVEQY

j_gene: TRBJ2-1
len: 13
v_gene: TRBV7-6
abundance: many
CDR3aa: ASSYRLSSYNEQF

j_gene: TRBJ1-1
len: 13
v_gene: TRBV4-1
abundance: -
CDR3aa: ASSQETTANTEAF